This T cell receptor beta chain was observed in a study of beta chain features in type 1 diabetes. Findings and caveats of the study: Among patients with Type 1 diabetes, TCRB CDR3s were moderately but significantly shorter in every one of the four CD4+ subsets. VDJ junctions from type 1 diabetes patients carried fewer insertions and larger deletions.

This clone was picked up a small number of times. Its specificity is unknown. Expressed TCRB transcripts were sequenced because the isolated RNA had all been reverse transcribed beforehand. Clones were read by immunoSEQ multiplex PCR, and TCRdb kept only the in-frame ones, dropping some. The repertoire consists of about 150,000 clones, with about 9.4% occurring once and the leading ten covering 0.45% to 0.5%. The CDR3 is 19 amino acids. In germline, CDR1 is LNHNV, CDR2 YYDKDF (reference sequence). V was clipped by 0 bases and J by 0 bases, with 18 bases between them. The source is a man aged 30 to 45 with type 1 diabetes. Sequences were obtained from central memory CD4+ T cells from blood. The chain is built from TRBV15 and TRBJ2-4, with D tentatively TRBD1 (5 bases). The CDR3 DNA reads TGTGCCACCAGCAGAGATGACAGAACGTACACCTTAGCCAAAAACATTCAGTACTTC. As protein: CATSRDDRTYTLAKNIQYF.